This TCR beta chain was captured in a study of long-term antiretroviral therapy in people with HIV. On the study more broadly: The immediate-ART recommendation dates to 2015, and the earliest samples predate it by about a decade. Study-wide points: Someone took the blood between the mid-2000s and the late 2010s, maybe while older ART regimens were in use. Clones that expanded before ART (that is, prior to treatment) dominated the repertoire at all time points.

The germline V gene has CDR1 LNHDA and CDR2 SQIVND (reference sequence). CDR3 length: 15 residues. V shed 7 bases and J shed 4 bases, with 19 bases lying between them. An immunoSEQ assay, version v3.0, was performed at survey level. Clones were read by immunoSEQ multiplex PCR, and TCRdb kept only the in-frame ones, dropping some. The table includes approximately 35,000 clones, 94% detected once. For this clone: The antigen remains undetermined.

Here the sequenced sample was unsorted PBMCs, taken more than 5 years after starting antiretroviral therapy. The TCR sequence derives from a woman aged 50 to 60 with HIV. V and J are TRBV19 and TRBJ1-1; tentatively, D is TRBD1 (6 bases). In DNA, the CDR3 is TGTGCCAGTATCGGGGGCCGGCTTACGGGCACTGAAGCTTTCTTT. Its translation is CASIGGRLTGTEAFF. The full variable domain, rest sourced from reference TRBV19 and TRBJ1-1, is DGGITQSPKYLFRKEGQNVTLSCEQNLNHDAMYWYRQDPGQGLRLIYYSQIVNDFQKGDIAEGYSVSREKKESFPLTVTSAQKNPTAFYLCASIGGRLTGTEAFFGQGTRLTVV.